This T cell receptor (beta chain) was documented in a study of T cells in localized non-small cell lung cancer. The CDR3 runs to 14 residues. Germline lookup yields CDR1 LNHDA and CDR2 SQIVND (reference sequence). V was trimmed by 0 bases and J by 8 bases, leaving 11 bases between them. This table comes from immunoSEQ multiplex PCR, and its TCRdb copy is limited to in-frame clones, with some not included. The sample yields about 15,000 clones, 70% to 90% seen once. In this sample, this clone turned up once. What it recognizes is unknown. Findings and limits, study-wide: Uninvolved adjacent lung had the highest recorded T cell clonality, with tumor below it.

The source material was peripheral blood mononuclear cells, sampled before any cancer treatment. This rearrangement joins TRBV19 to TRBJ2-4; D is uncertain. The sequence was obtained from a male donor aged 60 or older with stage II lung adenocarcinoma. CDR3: CASSIDPNWDIQYF. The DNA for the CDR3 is TGTGCCAGTAGTATAGATCCGAATTGGGACATTCAGTACTTC.